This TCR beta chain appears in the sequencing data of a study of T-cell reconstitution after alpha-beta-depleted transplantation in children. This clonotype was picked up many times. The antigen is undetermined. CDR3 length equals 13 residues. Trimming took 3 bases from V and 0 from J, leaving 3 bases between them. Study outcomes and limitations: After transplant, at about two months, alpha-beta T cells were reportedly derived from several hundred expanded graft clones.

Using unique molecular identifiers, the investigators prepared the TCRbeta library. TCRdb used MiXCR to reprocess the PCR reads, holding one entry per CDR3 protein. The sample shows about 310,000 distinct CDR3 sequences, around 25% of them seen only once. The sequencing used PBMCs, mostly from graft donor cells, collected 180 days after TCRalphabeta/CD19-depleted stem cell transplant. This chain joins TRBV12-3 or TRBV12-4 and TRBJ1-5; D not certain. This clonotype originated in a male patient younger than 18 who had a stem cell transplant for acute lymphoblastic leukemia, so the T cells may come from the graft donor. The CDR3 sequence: CASSFNSNQPQHF. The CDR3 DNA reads TGTGCCAGCAGTTTTAATAGCAATCAGCCCCAGCATTTT.